This T cell receptor beta chain was retrieved from a study of blood T cell repertoires in COVID-19 (dated by TCRdb to the early 2020s). With regard to the full study: Samples covering the acute and convalescent phases of COVID-19 were provided by collaborators in the United States, Italy and Spain. Where available, HLA class I and class II types were taken from metadata supplied by the sample provider and were not determined by assay-based typing. A freely available public database, intended as a resource for researchers studying the immune response to SARS-CoV-2, is where the repertoires were released. The prospective study material was composed of cDNA or gDNA derived from T cells, B-cell-depleted T cells, or PBMCs. Sample metadata almost always included a de-identified subject ID, COVID-19 status, age in years and sex. The samples were drawn from two sources: the first 160 participants of the ongoing ImmuneRACE study, and 1,254 subjects contributed by 6 global collaborators. Subjects who had been exposed to COVID-19, were actively infected with it, or had recovered from it provided the deeply sampled blood TCRbeta repertoires that made up the dataset. Results the study describes overall, beyond this receptor: The quantity of clinical and demographic metadata differed by source and by participant and was supplied without curation.

As for this clone: Its antigen specificity is not known. No clone much larger than this one lies a single base away; base qualities are absent.

At the junction V is shortened by 2 bases and J by 4 bases, with 9 bases in between. The cysteine opens and the phenylalanine closes a CDR3 of 13 amino acids. This entry keeps only the CDR3 DNA: 39 bases, framed from base 1. The germline V gene encodes CDR1 SGDLS and CDR2 YYNGEE. TCRbeta CDR3 regions were amplified from genomic DNA using the immunoSEQ Assay, a bias-controlled multiplex PCR. Under the source paper's analysis protocol: The number of nucleated cells in each sample was estimated by amplification of reference gene primers within the assay. To quantify the absolute abundance of each unique TCRbeta CDR3 rearrangement, sequence reads were collapsed and filtered. For each sample, productive Simpson clonality was calculated as the square root of Simpson's diversity index over productive rearrangements. Drawn from immuneACCESS, this table holds only the in-frame rearrangements with V and J called that TCRdb kept. Clones are partly lost; checked studies trace under half to an unresolved V gene and leave the rest unexplained. D and trimming come from the DNA, and the V and J calls and clone size come from that table. The sample includes 54,000 or so clones, with 82% observed a single time. The ten largest account for about 9.9% of the sample.

At one collaborating source in Seattle, patients were enrolled during active infection and were followed longitudinally through the course of disease. Collaborating institutions collected whole blood in K2EDTA tubes following their own protocols. For TCRbeta analysis, collaborator samples were shipped as frozen whole blood, as isolated PBMCs, or as DNA extracted from either sample type. This sequence was found in an elderly man with COVID-19, enrolled during active disease. The chain is encoded by TRBV9 joined to TRBJ1-2; no D segment can be confidently identified. Material: peripheral blood. Here the CDR3 is given as CASSVYGSYGYTF. The DNA reads as follows: TGTGCCAGCAGCGTTTACGGGAGCTATGGCTACACCTTC. The variable domain in full, with residues beyond the CDR3 obtained from the reference TRBV9 and TRBJ1-2 genes, is DSGVTQTPKHLITATGQRVTLRCSPRSGDLSVYWYQQSLDQGLQFLIQYYNGEERAKGNILERFSAQQFPDLHSELNLSSLELGDSALYFCASSVYGSYGYTFGSGTRLTVV.